This is a list of T cell receptor beta chains from one sample in a study of shared clonotypes between healthy human individuals. Here immunoSEQ multiplex PCR was the method, and the copy in TCRdb shows in-frame clones only, minus some. The sample shows roughly 2.5 million clones, 85% to 95% of them seen only once. The sequenced sample consisted of naive CD4+ T cells sorted from blood. The origin of the receptors is a man in his late teens or twenties in good health. Both conserved end residues are part of each CDR3. A D gene is named only where the DNA matches it firmly. Clone size is not always given. Where it is, it says once, few, many or a class for expanded clones.

cdr3_nt | cdr3_aa | j_call | clone_size | d_call | v_call
TGTGCCAGCCAACTGGCAGGGGGGGAGACCCAGTACTTC | CASQLAGGETQYF | TRBJ2-5 | NA | NA | TRBV2
TGTGCCAGTGGAGGGGCCGGGGGGGCCAACGTCCTGACTTTC | CASGGAGGANVLTF | TRBJ2-6 | NA | NA | TRBV4-2
TGCGCCAGCAGTCCGGGACTAGCGGGAATCTACGAGCAGTACTTC | CASSPGLAGIYEQYF | TRBJ2-7 | NA | TRBD2 | TRBV4-1
TGCGCCAGCAGCCCCGGGACCTCTGGAAACACCATATATTTT | CASSPGTSGNTIYF | TRBJ1-3 | NA | NA | TRBV5-1
TGTGCCAGCAGCGGGACTAGCGGGCGCACAGATACGCAGTATTTT | CASSGTSGRTDTQYF | TRBJ2-3 | NA | TRBD2 | TRBV6-1
TGTGCCAGCAGCTTGGGCCCGGACAGGGCTGGAAACACCATATATTTT | CASSLGPDRAGNTIYF | TRBJ1-3 | NA | TRBD1 | TRBV7-2
TGTGCCTGGACAGGTAGTTTATCGCCAAGCTCCTATAATTCACCCCTCCACTTT | CAWTGSLSPSSYNSPLHF | TRBJ1-6 | NA | NA | TRBV30
TGTGCCAGCAAGGTCATGCACTCTGGAAACACCATATATTTT | CASKVMHSGNTIYF | TRBJ1-3 | NA | NA | TRBV27
TGTGCCAGCAGTCGAGACCCAGGGGCGGGCGGCTACACCTTC | CASSRDPGAGGYTF | TRBJ1-2 | NA | NA | TRBV6-4
TGTGCCAGCAGTGAGAGCTGGGTGTATAATTCACCCCTCCACTTT | CASSESWVYNSPLHF | TRBJ1-6 | NA | NA | TRBV6-4
TGTGCCAGTAGTCCGGGACTTCTCTACAATGAGCAGTTCTTC | CASSPGLLYNEQFF | TRBJ2-1 | NA | NA | TRBV19
TGTGCCAGCACCGAGGGGGGGGGCGCCGGTGAAAAACTGTTTTTT | CASTEGGGAGEKLFF | TRBJ1-4 | once | NA | TRBV28
TGTGCCAGCAGCTTATGGGAGGGTGAAAAACTGTTTTTT | CASSLWEGEKLFF | TRBJ1-4 | NA | NA | TRBV7-2
TGTGCCAGCAGTTACTCGGGAGGGCCTAAGGGTGGCTACACCTTC | CASSYSGGPKGGYTF | TRBJ1-2 | NA | NA | TRBV6-5
TGTGCCAGTAGTACCCAGCGGGGGGGATACAATGAGCAGTTCTTC | CASSTQRGGYNEQFF | TRBJ2-1 | NA | TRBD2 | TRBV19
TGTGCCAGCAGTCAGGGCCCAGAAGAAAGGTGGTACTTC | CASSQGPEERWYF | TRBJ2-7 | NA | NA | TRBV7-2
TGCAGCGTTAATGTGAACACCGGGGAGCTGTTTTTT | CSVNVNTGELFF | TRBJ2-2 | NA | NA | TRBV29-1
TGTGCCAGCTCACCCTGGGAGACACTGGGACTAGCATCCTACAATGAGCAGTTCTTC | CASSPWETLGLASYNEQFF | TRBJ2-1 | NA | TRBD2 | TRBV18
TGCGCCAGCAGCTCACGCAGGACAGGGGAAACTGAAGCTTTCTTT | CASSSRRTGETEAFF | TRBJ1-1 | once | TRBD1 | TRBV5-1
TGCGCCAGCAGCCTTCCCTCGCGCGAGCAGTACTTC | CASSLPSREQYF | TRBJ2-7 | NA | NA | TRBV4-1
TGTGCCAGCAGTTTGTTTCAGGGAAGCTCCTACAATGAGCAGTTCTTC | CASSLFQGSSYNEQFF | TRBJ2-1 | NA | NA | TRBV27
TGTGCCAGCTCAGCGAACAGGGTGAGGGCCGGGGAGCTGTTTTTT | CASSANRVRAGELFF | TRBJ2-2 | NA | NA | TRBV18
TGTGCCAGCAGCTTGAGGACAGTCAACTATGGCTACACCTTC | CASSLRTVNYGYTF | TRBJ1-2 | few | NA | TRBV5-6
TGTGCCAGCAGTGAAGCGTCCTTTAATTCACCCCTCCACTTT | CASSEASFNSPLHF | TRBJ1-6 | few | NA | TRBV6-1
TGTGCCAGCTCACCTTCCGCAGGGGGCAGAGCCGTCAACTATGGCTACACCTTC | CASSPSAGGRAVNYGYTF | TRBJ1-2 | NA | TRBD1 | TRBV18
TGTGCCAGTCGAGACAGGGAAAATTCACCCCTCCACTTT | CASRDRENSPLHF | TRBJ1-6 | NA | TRBD1 | TRBV19
TGTGCCTGGAGTGCCCGGGGGGGGGCAAGGGATACGCAGTATTTT | CAWSARGGARDTQYF | TRBJ2-3 | NA | TRBD2 | TRBV30
TGTGCCAGCAGCTTGCGGGACACTTTTCGTGAGCAGTACTTC | CASSLRDTFREQYF | TRBJ2-7 | NA | NA | TRBV5-6